A single sample gave rise to the 27 T cell receptor beta chains below, sequenced in a study of cytomegalovirus exposure and HLA in healthy donors. Primers: 60 Vbeta forward and 13 Jbeta reverse. Repertoires were generated with immunoSEQ multiplex PCR, while TCRdb's copy carries only in-frame clones and drops some. This sample carries 85,000 to 120,000 clones, 70% to 85% of them seen once, and the ten largest clones take roughly 3.6%. The sample comprised PBMCs. Receptor source: a man aged 55 to 70 in good health and CMV-seronegative.

This clone occurred a few times. V is TRBV10-3 and J is TRBJ2-7; D may be TRBD1 (5 bases). The CDR3 consists of 13 residues. The germline gives CDR1 ENHRY, CDR2 SYGVKD. Trimming shortened V by 6 bases and J by 5 bases, and 14 bases separated the two germline ends. CDR3 sequence: CAIRNGADDEQYV. CDR3 in DNA: TGTGCCATCAGAAATGGGGCCGACGACGAGCAGTACGTC.

This clone appeared a few times. The chain links TRBV25-1 to TRBJ1-6; TRBD1 is a possible D gene (6 bases). Trimming shortened V by 3 bases and J by 4 bases, and 7 bases separated the two germline ends. CDR3 length equals 14 residues. Germline V gene data show CDR1 as MGHDK and CDR2 as SYGVNS. In DNA form, the CDR3 reads TGTGCCAGCAGTGAGACAGGTTATAATTCACCCCTCCACTTT. This gives the protein CASSETGYNSPLHF.

Only a few counts were recorded for this clone. This chain connects TRBV7-2 to TRBJ2-7, with D tentatively TRBD1 (6 bases). Trimming shortened V by 6 bases and J by 2 bases, and 14 bases separated the two germline ends. The CDR3 is made up of 14 amino acids. CDR1 and CDR2 (germline): SGHTA, FQGNSA. The CDR3 nucleotides are TGTGCCAGCAGTCCCTCGACAGGAGCCTACGAGCAGTACTTC. Translating it yields CASSPSTGAYEQYF. Variable domain in full (rest from reference TRBV7-2 and TRBJ2-7): GAGVSQSPSNKVTEKGKDVELRCDPISGHTALYWYRQSLGQGLEFLIYFQGNSAPDKSGLPSDRFSAERTGGSVSTLTIQRTQQEDSAVYLCASSPSTGAYEQYFGPGTRLTVT.

This chain uses TRBV5-6 with TRBJ2-7, with 8 bases lining up with TRBD1. This CDR3 comprises 17 residues. CDR1 is SGHDT and CDR2 is YYEEEE in the germline V gene. J lost 1 base, V lost 3 bases, and 12 bases had no gene match. CDR3 sequence reads: CASSSVGDRGSSYEQYF. CDR3 nucleotide sequence: TGTGCCAGCAGCTCGGTGGGAGACAGGGGTTCTTCCTACGAGCAGTACTTC.

This clone was seen ten or more times. The chain joins TRBV29-1 to TRBJ2-1, with 10 positions matching TRBD2. The CDR3 spans 14 residues. Unmatched junction bases numbered 11, after V lost 3 bases and J lost 12 bases. Germline CDR1 SQVTM, CDR2 ANQGSEA. The CDR3 sequence: CSVDGSGGTLVQFF. In DNA, the CDR3 is TGCAGCGTTGACGGTAGCGGGGGGACACTGGTGCAGTTCTTC.

The V call is TRBV29-1, the J call TRBJ2-1; 9 positions match TRBD2. The germline V gene encodes CDR1 SQVTM and CDR2 ANQGSEA. V lost 3 bases to trimming and J lost 3 bases; unmatched junction nucleotides: 0. The CDR3 is 13 residues long. The CDR3 loop reads CSVDSGGYNEQFF. CDR3 bases: TGCAGCGTTGATAGCGGGGGCTACAATGAGCAGTTCTTC.

V and J are TRBV30 and TRBJ2-1; 11 bases map to TRBD1. Germline V gene data show CDR1 as GTSNPN and CDR2 as SVGIG (reference sequence). The CDR3 is made up of 15 amino acids. V was clipped by 0 bases and J by 6 bases; unmatched bases: 4. The CDR3 is CAWSVPGTGGNEQFF. The DNA of the CDR3 is TGTGCCTGGAGTGTTCCCGGGACAGGGGGCAATGAGCAGTTCTTC.

Note on this clone: This CDR3 is also generated by other DNA sequences in the sample. This chain connects TRBV7-9 to TRBJ1-4; D is undetermined. The CDR3 is made up of 15 amino acids. V was cut by 5 bases and J by 8 bases, with 18 bases left in between. CDR1 and CDR2 from the germline V gene are SEHNR and FQNEAQ (reference sequence). The CDR3 nucleotides read TGTGCCAGCAGCCAGGCCAGTCAGGTTAACGAAAAACTGTTTTTT. Protein: CASSQASQVNEKLFF.

This chain joins TRBV6-6 and TRBJ1-4; 7 bases match TRBD1. With V trimmed by 0 bases and J by 4 bases, 2 bases remained unmatched. Germline CDR1 is MNHNY and CDR2 is SVGAGI (reference sequence). CDR3 length: 15 residues. The CDR3 reads CASSYSGQINEKLFF. Here the CDR3 DNA reads TGTGCCAGCAGTTACTCGGGACAGATTAATGAAAAACTGTTTTTT.

V usage is TRBV5-1 and J usage is TRBJ1-4, with 8 bases identical to TRBD1. CDR3 length: 14 amino acids. Germline assignment: CDR1 SGHRS and CDR2 YFSETQ. Unmatched junction bases numbered 5, after V lost 3 bases and J lost 7 bases. The CDR3 is CASSWGQEGEKLFF. CDR3 bases: TGCGCCAGCAGCTGGGGACAGGAGGGTGAAAAACTGTTTTTT.

The V gene is TRBV28, the J gene TRBJ2-5; TRBD2 aligns across 8 bases. CDR1 is MDHEN and CDR2 is SYDVKM in the germline V gene. This CDR3 comprises 15 residues. The V and J ends lost 2 bases and 1 base, in that order; junction bases with no gene match: 3. The DNA for the CDR3 is TGTGCCAGCAGTTTAGCGGGGGGCCCCCAAGAGACCCAGTACTTC. It is translated as CASSLAGGPQETQYF.

CDR3 protein: CARSPPPSRPLYGYTF. The CDR3, as DNA: TGTGCCAGAAGCCCCCCCCCTAGCAGGCCCCTCTATGGCTACACCTTC. This chain joins TRBV5-3 and TRBJ1-2, with D uncertain. TRBV5-3 belongs to the ORF category, with a function that is uncertain. Trimming shortened V by 4 bases and J by 4 bases, and 20 bases separated the two germline ends. This CDR3 spans 16 amino acids.

This clone came up once. V usage is TRBV5-4 and J usage is TRBJ1-2; 9 bases are a match to TRBD1. J was trimmed by 0 bases and V by 0 bases; bases with no gene match: 6. CDR1 is SGHNT, CDR2 YYREEE, per germline (reference sequence). The CDR3 consists of 17 residues. The CDR3 nucleotides are TGTGCCAGCAGCTTGGACCCCGGGACAGGGACTAACTATGGCTACACCTTC. Translating gives CASSLDPGTGTNYGYTF.

The CDR3 loop reads CASSVSGTANTEAFF. The CDR3 DNA follows: TGTGCCAGCAGCGTATCCGGGACAGCGAACACTGAAGCTTTCTTT. The J gene is TRBJ1-1, the V gene TRBV7-9; 7 bases align to TRBD1. V lost 5 bases and J lost 1; bases outside the gene matches: 7. The CDR3 is made up of 15 amino acids. Per the germline V gene, CDR1 is SEHNR and CDR2 is FQNEAQ (reference sequence).

The chain recombines TRBV5-1 with TRBJ2-7; 9 bases map to TRBD1. CDR3 length: 15 residues. CDR1 is SGHRS, CDR2 YFSETQ, per germline. V gave up 4 bases and J gave up 4 bases; unmatched junction bases: 9. Here the CDR3 reads CASSPRDRVSYEQYV. CDR3 coding DNA: TGCGCCAGCAGCCCCCGGGACAGGGTATCGTACGAGCAGTACGTC.

The CDR3 region is CASSSPRQGSFAFF. CDR3 coding DNA: TGTGCCAGCAGTTCCCCCCGACAGGGCTCGTTCGCTTTCTTT. This chain joins TRBV6-5 and TRBJ1-1; 7 positions agree with TRBD1. The CDR3 contains 14 residues. V gave up 4 bases and J gave up 11 bases; unmatched junction bases: 13. Germline V gives CDR1 MNHEY, CDR2 SVGAGI.

The gene calls are TRBV28 and TRBJ1-1; D not resolved. V lost 6 bases and J 0 bases, leaving 8 bases between the germline ends. Germline assignment: CDR1 MDHEN and CDR2 SYDVKM. The CDR3 is 13 amino acids. CDR3 DNA sequence: TGTGCCAGCAGGCTATCACTGAACACTGAAGCTTTCTTT. This translates into CASRLSLNTEAFF.

J is TRBJ1-2 and V is TRBV19, with a possible D match to TRBD1 (6 bases). This CDR3 has 15 amino acids. V was trimmed by 0 bases and J by 4 bases, leaving 12 bases between them. Germline values: CDR1 LNHDA, CDR2 SQIVND (reference sequence). The CDR3 nucleotides read TGTGCCAGTAGTATAGATGGACAGAAACTCTATGGCTACACCTTC. Translating it yields CASSIDGQKLYGYTF.

Remarks on this clone: Germline and junction disagree at one end, which may indicate a read error. Other DNA sequences in the sample encode the same CDR3. V gene TRBV6-5 combines with J gene TRBJ1-2; D gene ambiguous. Looked up from germline, CDR1 is MNHEY and CDR2 is SVGAGI. The CDR3 totals 13 residues. The CDR3 DNA reads TGTGCCAGCAGTTCGCCGGGAGCAAGAAGCTACACCTTT. This gives the protein CASSSPGARSYTF.

The chain couples TRBV18 to TRBJ2-5, with TRBD1 matching over 7 bases. CDR1 is KGHSH and CDR2 is LQKENI in the germline V gene. Germline trimming cut 3 bases from V and 5 bases from J; bases unmatched to any gene: 9. This CDR3 is built from 15 residues. CDR3 nucleotides: TGTGCCAGCTCACCGACCCTAGGGGGCCATGAGACCCAGTACTTC. It encodes CASSPTLGGHETQYF.

The genes are TRBV18 and TRBJ1-5; no firm D call. CDR1 and CDR2 from the germline V gene are KGHSH and LQKENI. CDR3 length: 13 residues. Trimming removed 1 base from V and 5 bases from J, with 6 bases in between. CDR3 DNA sequence: TGTGCCAGCTCACCACTTTCGTATCAGCCCCAGCATTTT. Protein: CASSPLSYQPQHF. Complete variable domain (other parts from reference TRBV18 and TRBJ1-5): NAGVMQNPRHLVRRRGQEARLRCSPMKGHSHVYWYRQLPEEGLKFMVYLQKENIIDESGMPKERFSAEFPKEGPSILRIQQVVRGDSAAYFCASSPLSYQPQHFGDGTRLSIL.

The genes are TRBV6-5 and TRBJ1-5; no clear D. Germline-derived CDR1 and CDR2 are MNHEY and SVGAGI. The CDR3 is 13 residues long. V shed 6 bases and J shed 3 bases, with 9 bases lying between them. This CDR3 is CASRQSFNQPQHF. CDR3 coding DNA: TGTGCCAGCAGACAGAGTTTCAATCAGCCCCAGCATTTT.

This clone occurred a few times. The rearrangement links TRBV25-1 to TRBJ2-2; 10 bases are a match to TRBD2. The CDR3 is 14 residues long. Germline V gives CDR1 MGHDK, CDR2 SYGVNS. V lost 9 bases, J lost 4 bases, and 5 bases stayed unmatched. The CDR3 sequence is CASSSSGGTGELFF. CDR3 DNA sequence: TGTGCCAGTTCTTCTAGCGGGGGCACCGGGGAGCTGTTTTTT.

The J gene is TRBJ1-4, the V gene TRBV19; D possibly corresponds to TRBD1 (5 bases). The V gene's germline CDR1 is LNHDA and CDR2 SQIVND (reference sequence). This CDR3 is 14 amino acids long. Trimming left V 3 bases short and J 10 bases short, with 15 bases between. In DNA, the CDR3 is TGTGCCAGTAGTATGGGTCAGGGTGCGAGAAAACTGTTTTTT. Its translation is CASSMGQGARKLFF.

V usage is TRBV6-1 and J usage is TRBJ1-6; TRBD1 aligns across 7 bases. V gave up 7 bases and J gave up 9 bases; unmatched junction bases: 6. The CDR3 runs to 13 residues. CDR1 MNHNS and CDR2 SASEGT come from the germline V gene. CDR3 amino acids: CASIRQGGSPLHF. The CDR3 bases are TGTGCCAGCATCCGACAGGGTGGTTCACCCCTCCACTTT.

The chain has TRBV5-1 and TRBJ2-5, with TRBD2 matching over 10 bases. J lost 3 bases, V lost 0 bases, and 5 bases had no gene match. This CDR3 has 16 residues. The V gene's germline CDR1 is SGHRS and CDR2 YFSETQ. The CDR3 spells CASSLGVAGGEETQYF. CDR3 bases: TGCGCCAGCAGCTTGGGAGTAGCGGGGGGTGAAGAGACCCAGTACTTC. Based on the CDR3 plus reference TRBV5-1 and TRBJ2-5, the full variable domain is KAGVTQTPRYLIKTRGQQVTLSCSPISGHRSVSWYQQTPGQGLQFLFEYFSETQRNKGNFPGRFSGRQFSNSRSEMNVSTLELGDSALYLCASSLGVAGGEETQYFGPGTRLLVL.

The V and J genes are TRBV5-1 and TRBJ2-5; 14 nucleotides match TRBD2. CDR1 and CDR2 from the germline V gene are SGHRS and YFSETQ. There are 17 residues in the CDR3. V lost 0 bases to trimming and J lost 5 bases; unmatched junction nucleotides: 6. The DNA for the CDR3 is TGCGCCAGCAGCTTGGGACTAGCGGGGGGGGTAGAGGAGACCCAGTACTTC. Amino acid sequence: CASSLGLAGGVEETQYF.